This TCR beta chain was retrieved from a study of long-term antiretroviral therapy in people with HIV. On the study more broadly: Initial samples were collected about a decade before the 2015 immediate-ART recommendation.

Participants living with HIV all received treatment in the United States. The immunoSEQ assay was v3.0, run at survey level. Profiled with immunoSEQ multiplex PCR; TCRdb holds only in-frame clones, not every one. In the table there are about 30,000 clones, around 85% of which are singletons. Study-wide findings and caveats: Despite increasing after ART, diversity remained lower than that of transplant donor controls.

There are 18 residues in the CDR3. From germline, CDR1 is SGHAT and CDR2 FQNNGV. V was pared by 1 base and J by 3 bases, with 10 bases of the junction left unmatched. For this clone: As yet, its antigen is unknown.

Specimen: unsorted PBMCs, collected 3 years after starting antiretroviral therapy. The rearrangement joins TRBV11-2 to TRBJ2-3; 10 nucleotides agree with TRBD2. The clonotype comes from a man in his forties with HIV. The CDR3 sequence: CASSLVASGRGVTDTQYF. For the CDR3, the DNA is TGTGCCAGCAGCTTAGTGGCTAGCGGGAGAGGGGTTACAGATACGCAGTATTTT. Full variable domain (rest looked up from reference TRBV11-2 and TRBJ2-3): EAGVAQSPRYKIIEKRQSVAFWCNPISGHATLYWYQQILGQGPKLLIQFQNNGVVDDSQLPKDRFSAERLKGVDSTLKIQPAKLEDSAVYLCASSLVASGRGVTDTQYFGPGTRLTVL.